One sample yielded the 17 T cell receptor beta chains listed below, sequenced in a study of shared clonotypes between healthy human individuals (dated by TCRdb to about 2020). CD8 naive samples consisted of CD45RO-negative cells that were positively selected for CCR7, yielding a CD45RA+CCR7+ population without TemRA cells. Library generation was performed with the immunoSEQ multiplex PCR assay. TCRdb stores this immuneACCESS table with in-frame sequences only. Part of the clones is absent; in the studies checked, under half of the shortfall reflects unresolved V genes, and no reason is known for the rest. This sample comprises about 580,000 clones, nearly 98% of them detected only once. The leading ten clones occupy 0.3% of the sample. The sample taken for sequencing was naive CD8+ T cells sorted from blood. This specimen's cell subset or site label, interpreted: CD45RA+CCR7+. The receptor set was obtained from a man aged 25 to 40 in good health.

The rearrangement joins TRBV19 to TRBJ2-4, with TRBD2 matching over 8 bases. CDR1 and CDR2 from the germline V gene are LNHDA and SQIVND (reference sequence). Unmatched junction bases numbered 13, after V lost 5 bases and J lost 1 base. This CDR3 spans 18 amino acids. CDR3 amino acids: CASSLREVLLSAKNIQYF. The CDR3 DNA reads TGTGCCAGTAGTTTGCGGGAGGTCCTATTATCGGCCAAAAACATTCAGTACTTC.

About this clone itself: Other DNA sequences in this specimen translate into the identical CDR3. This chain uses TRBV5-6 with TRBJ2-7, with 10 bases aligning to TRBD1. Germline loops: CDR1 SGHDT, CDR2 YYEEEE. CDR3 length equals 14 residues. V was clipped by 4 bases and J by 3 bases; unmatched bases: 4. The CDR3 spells CASSLGQGFYEQYF. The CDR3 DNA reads TGTGCCAGCAGCCTGGGACAGGGGTTCTACGAGCAGTACTTC.

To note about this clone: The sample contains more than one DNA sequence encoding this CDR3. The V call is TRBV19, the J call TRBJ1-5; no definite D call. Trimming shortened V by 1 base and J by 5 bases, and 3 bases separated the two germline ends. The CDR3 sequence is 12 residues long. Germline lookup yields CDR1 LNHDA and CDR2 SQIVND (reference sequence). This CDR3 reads CASSIGYQPQHF. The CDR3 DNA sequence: TGTGCCAGTAGTATAGGGTATCAGCCCCAGCATTTT.

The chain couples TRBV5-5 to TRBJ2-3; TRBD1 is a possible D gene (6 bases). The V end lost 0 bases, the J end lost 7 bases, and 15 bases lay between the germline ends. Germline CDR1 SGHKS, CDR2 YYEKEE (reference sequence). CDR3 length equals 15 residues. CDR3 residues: CASSLGGLARNTQYF. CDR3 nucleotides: TGTGCCAGCAGCTTGGGGGGGCTAGCAAGGAATACGCAGTATTTT.

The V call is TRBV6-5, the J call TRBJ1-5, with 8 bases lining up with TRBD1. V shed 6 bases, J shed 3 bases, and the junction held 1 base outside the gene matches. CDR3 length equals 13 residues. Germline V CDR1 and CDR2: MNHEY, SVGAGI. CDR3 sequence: CASRTGVNQPQHF. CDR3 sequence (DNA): TGTGCCAGCAGGACAGGGGTCAATCAGCCCCAGCATTTT.

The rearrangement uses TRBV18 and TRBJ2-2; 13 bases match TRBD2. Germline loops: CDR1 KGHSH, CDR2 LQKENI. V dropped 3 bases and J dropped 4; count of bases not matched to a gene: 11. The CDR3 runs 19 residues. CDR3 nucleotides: TGTGCCAGCTCACCGCCCCGGACTAGCGGGAGAGGCGGCACCGGGGAGCTGTTTTTT. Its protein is CASSPPRTSGRGGTGELFF.

The CDR3, as DNA: TGTGCCAGCAGTCCCGAGGGATCGGGGGCGCATGGCTACACCTTC. As protein: CASSPEGSGAHGYTF. The chain couples TRBV6-5 to TRBJ1-2; maybe TRBD1 (6 bases). Germline assignment: CDR1 MNHEY and CDR2 SVGAGI. V lost 5 bases to trimming and J lost 6 bases, with 19 bases between them. The CDR3 has 15 amino acids.

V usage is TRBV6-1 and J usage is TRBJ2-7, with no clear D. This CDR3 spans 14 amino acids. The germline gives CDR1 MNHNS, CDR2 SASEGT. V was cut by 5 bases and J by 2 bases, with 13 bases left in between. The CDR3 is CASSTQVGTYEQYF. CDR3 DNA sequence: TGTGCCAGCAGTACGCAGGTGGGAACCTACGAGCAGTACTTC.

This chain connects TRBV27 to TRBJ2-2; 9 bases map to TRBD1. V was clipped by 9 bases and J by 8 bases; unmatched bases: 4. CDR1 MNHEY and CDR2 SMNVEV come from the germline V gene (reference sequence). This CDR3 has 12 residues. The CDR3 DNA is TGTGCCAGTCAGACAGGGGGAGGGGAGCTGTTTTTT. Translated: CASQTGGGELFF.

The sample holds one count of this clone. The CDR3 loop reads CASSGTGLAGDTGELFF. Here the CDR3 DNA reads TGTGCCAGCAGCGGAACGGGACTAGCGGGAGACACCGGGGAGCTGTTTTTT. The chain combines TRBV13 with TRBJ2-2; the match to TRBD2 covers 14 bases. The CDR3 has 17 residues. The V segment lost 5 bases and the J segment 3 bases; nucleotides outside the gene matches: 5. Per germline, CDR1 PRHDT and CDR2 FYEKMQ (reference sequence).

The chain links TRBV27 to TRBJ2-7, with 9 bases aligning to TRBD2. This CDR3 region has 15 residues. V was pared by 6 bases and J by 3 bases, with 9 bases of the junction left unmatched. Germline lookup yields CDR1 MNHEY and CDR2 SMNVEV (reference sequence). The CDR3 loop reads CASRRLAEHNYEQYF. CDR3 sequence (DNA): TGTGCCAGCAGGAGACTAGCGGAACATAACTACGAGCAGTACTTC.

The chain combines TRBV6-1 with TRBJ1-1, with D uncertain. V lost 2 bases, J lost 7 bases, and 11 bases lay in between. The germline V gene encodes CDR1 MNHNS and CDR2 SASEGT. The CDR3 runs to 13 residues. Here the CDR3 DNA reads TGTGCCAGCAGTGAATTTTGGTTAAATGAAGCTTTCTTT. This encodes CASSEFWLNEAFF.

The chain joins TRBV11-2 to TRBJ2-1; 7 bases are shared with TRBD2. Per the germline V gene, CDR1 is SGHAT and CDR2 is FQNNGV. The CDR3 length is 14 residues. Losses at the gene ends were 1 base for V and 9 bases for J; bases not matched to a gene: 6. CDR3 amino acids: CASSLGAGVGEQFF. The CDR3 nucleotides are TGTGCCAGCAGCTTAGGGGCGGGAGTTGGTGAGCAGTTCTTC. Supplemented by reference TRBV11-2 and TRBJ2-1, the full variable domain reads EAGVAQSPRYKIIEKRQSVAFWCNPISGHATLYWYQQILGQGPKLLIQFQNNGVVDDSQLPKDRFSAERLKGVDSTLKIQPAKLEDSAVYLCASSLGAGVGEQFFGPGTRLTVL.

CDR3 region: CASSRNRVSTDTQYF. Here the CDR3 DNA reads TGTGCCAGCAGCCGAAACAGGGTTTCCACAGATACGCAGTATTTT. The chain recombines TRBV7-9 with TRBJ2-3, with D possibly being TRBD1 (6 bases). From germline, CDR1 is SEHNR and CDR2 FQNEAQ (reference sequence). Trimming left V 5 bases short and J 2 bases short, with 14 bases between. The CDR3 sequence is 15 residues long.

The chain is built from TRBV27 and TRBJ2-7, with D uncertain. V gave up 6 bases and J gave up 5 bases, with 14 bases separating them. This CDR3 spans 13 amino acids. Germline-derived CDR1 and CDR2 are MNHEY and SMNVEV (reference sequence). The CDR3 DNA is TGTGCCAGCAGCTGGAGCTCCTTTAACGAGCAGTACTTC. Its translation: CASSWSSFNEQYF.

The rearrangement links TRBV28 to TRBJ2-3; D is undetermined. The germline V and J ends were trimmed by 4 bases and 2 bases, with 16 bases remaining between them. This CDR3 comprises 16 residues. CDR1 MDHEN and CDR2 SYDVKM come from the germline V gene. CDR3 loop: CASSSGQDPNTDTQYF. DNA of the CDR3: TGTGCCAGCAGTTCCGGCCAAGACCCGAACACAGATACGCAGTATTTT.

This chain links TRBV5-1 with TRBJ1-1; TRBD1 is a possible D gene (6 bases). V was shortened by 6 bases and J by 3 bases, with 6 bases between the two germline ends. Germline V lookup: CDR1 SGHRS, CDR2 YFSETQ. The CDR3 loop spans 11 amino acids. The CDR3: CASKGDTEAFF. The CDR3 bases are TGCGCCAGCAAGGGGGACACTGAAGCTTTCTTT. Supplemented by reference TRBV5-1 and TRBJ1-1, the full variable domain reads KAGVTQTPRYLIKTRGQQVTLSCSPISGHRSVSWYQQTPGQGLQFLFEYFSETQRNKGNFPGRFSGRQFSNSRSEMNVSTLELGDSALYLCASKGDTEAFFGQGTRLTVV.